This entry lists 19 T cell receptor beta chains sequenced from one sample in a study of chemoradiotherapy in HPV16-positive cancers. The table came from immunoSEQ multiplex PCR; TCRdb's copy has only in-frame clones and leaves some out. The data contain around 9,700 clones, 70% to 80% of them singletons. The sample was collected from a patient who underwent chemoradiotherapy. The origin of the receptors is a human donor with HPV-associated anogenital cancer.

This clone turned up a few times. This rearrangement joins TRBV7-9 to TRBJ2-2, with D tentatively TRBD1 or TRBD2 (5 bases each). Germline V gene data show CDR1 as SEHNR and CDR2 as FQNEAQ (reference sequence). Deletions cut 6 bases from V and 0 bases from J, with 20 bases between. This CDR3 spans 18 amino acids. The CDR3 is CASRRPPGAAANTGELFF. Here the CDR3 DNA reads TGTGCCAGCAGACGTCCCCCCGGGGCGGCGGCGAACACCGGGGAGCTGTTTTTT.

The rearrangement links TRBV5-6 to TRBJ2-7; no reliable D call. The CDR3 contains 11 residues. Germline CDR1 SGHDT, CDR2 YYEEEE. The V gene lost 2 bases and the J gene lost 6 bases, with 6 bases spanning the gap. CDR3 protein: CASSFSFEQYF. The CDR3 bases are TGTGCCAGCAGCTTTAGTTTCGAGCAGTACTTC.

V and J are TRBV28 and TRBJ1-2; 7 nucleotides align to TRBD1. V gave up 10 bases and J gave up 0 bases; unmatched junction bases: 14. CDR3 length: 16 amino acids. Germline lookup yields CDR1 MDHEN and CDR2 SYDVKM. The CDR3 protein is CATSRDTGEANYGYTF. CDR3 sequence (DNA): TGTGCCACCTCGAGGGATACAGGGGAAGCTAACTATGGCTACACCTTC.

As for this clone: A junction end diverges from the germline sequence, so it may reflect a read error. V gene TRBV5-5 combines with J gene TRBJ1-1; D not certain. Germline loops: CDR1 SGHKS, CDR2 YYEKEE (reference sequence). CDR3 length: 12 residues. CDR3 DNA: TGTGCCAGCAGCTTGTTAGAGTTTGCCTCCAGCTTT. This encodes CASSLLEFASSF.

This clone has more than one count but fewer than ten. The chain recombines TRBV9 with TRBJ2-1; 8 bases fit TRBD2. CDR3 length equals 13 residues. J lost 8 bases, V lost 2 bases, and 3 bases had no gene match. Germline lookup yields CDR1 SGDLS and CDR2 YYNGEE. CDR3 residues: CASSVSSGYEQFF. The DNA for the CDR3 is TGTGCCAGCAGCGTCTCTAGCGGGTATGAGCAGTTCTTC.

The chain is built from TRBV4-1 and TRBJ2-3, with a tentative D call TRBD1 (5 bases). The germline CDR1 and CDR2 sequences are MGHRA and YSYEKL. The CDR3 extends over 19 amino acids. The germline V and J ends were trimmed by 1 base and 1 base, with 21 bases remaining between them. The CDR3 nucleotides are TGCGCCAGCAGCCAAGGGCCCCTCCGAACAGGAAGTCGCACAGATACGCAGTATTTT. Translating gives CASSQGPLRTGSRTDTQYF.

J is TRBJ2-1 and V is TRBV7-2; D not resolved. Germline CDR1 reads SGHTA; CDR2 reads FQGNSA. V was pared by 1 base and J by 1 base, with 5 bases between. The CDR3 runs 14 residues. The CDR3 DNA sequence: TGTGCCAGCAGCTTAGGGCAGTCCTACAATGAGCAGTTCTTC. Its protein product is CASSLGQSYNEQFF.

This rearrangement joins TRBV5-1 to TRBJ1-1; the D gene is possibly TRBD1 (5 bases). Germline loops: CDR1 SGHRS, CDR2 YFSETQ. V was clipped by 5 bases and J by 1 base, with 12 bases between them. The CDR3 is 14 amino acids. The CDR3 region has the DNA TGCGCCAGCAGGGGCCTTACAGGGAACACTGAAGCTTTCTTT. It codes for CASRGLTGNTEAFF.

V and J are TRBV29-1 and TRBJ2-2, with 12 bases that match TRBD1. CDR3 size: 14 residues. The J segment lost 5 bases and the V segment lost 7 bases, leaving 5 bases of the junction unmatched. The germline gives CDR1 SQVTM, CDR2 ANQGSEA. DNA of the CDR3: TGCAGCGGGGGACAGGGGGCCAGGACCGGGGAGCTGTTTTTT. Translated, it gives CSGGQGARTGELFF.

The chain is built from TRBV7-9 and TRBJ1-1; D may be TRBD1 (5 bases). From germline, CDR1 is SEHNR and CDR2 FQNEAQ (reference sequence). The length of the CDR3 is 17 residues. The V and J ends lost 4 bases and 5 bases respectively, with 23 bases between them. DNA for the CDR3: TGTGCCAGCAGCTCTGCCCCCCCACAGGTCCCGAGGACTGAAGCTTTCTTT. This codes for CASSSAPPQVPRTEAFF. Full variable domain (rest looked up from reference TRBV7-9 and TRBJ1-1): DTGVSQNPRHKITKRGQNVTFRCDPISEHNRLYWYRQTLGQGPEFLTYFQNEAQLEKSRLLSDRFSAERPKGSFSTLEIQRTEQGDSAMYLCASSSAPPQVPRTEAFFGQGTRLTVV.

This rearrangement joins TRBV30 to TRBJ2-7, with unresolved D. The CDR3 has 14 residues. From germline, CDR1 is GTSNPN and CDR2 SVGIG (reference sequence). Trimming took off 0 bases at V and 2 bases at J, with 11 bases between the two ends. The CDR3 is CAWSVGYVPYEQYF. For the CDR3, the DNA is TGTGCCTGGAGTGTAGGGTACGTTCCCTACGAGCAGTACTTC.

CDR3: CASSDPIRASGNTIYF. DNA of the CDR3: TGTGCCAGTAGCGATCCGATCCGGGCCTCTGGAAACACCATATATTTT. V is TRBV19 and J is TRBJ1-3; D gene ambiguous. The germline CDR1 and CDR2 sequences are LNHDA and SQIVND (reference sequence). This CDR3 region has 16 residues. V dropped 6 bases and J dropped 0 bases, with 15 bases sitting between them. The full variable domain, with the rest looked up from reference TRBV19 and TRBJ1-3, is DGGITQSPKYLFRKEGQNVTLSCEQNLNHDAMYWYRQDPGQGLRLIYYSQIVNDFQKGDIAEGYSVSREKKESFPLTVTSAQKNPTAFYLCASSDPIRASGNTIYFGEGSWLTVV.

The chain carries TRBV11-2 and TRBJ2-2, with D tentatively TRBD1 (6 bases). V lost 5 bases and J 0 bases, leaving 13 bases between the germline ends. The CDR3 covers 16 residues. In germline, CDR1 is SGHAT, CDR2 FQNNGV. This CDR3 reads CASSPQGRTNTGELFF. The CDR3 region has the DNA TGTGCCAGCAGCCCGCAGGGGCGGACGAACACCGGGGAGCTGTTTTTT.

This chain joins TRBV30 and TRBJ1-3, with 7 bases identical to TRBD1. Trimming removed 0 bases from V and 4 bases from J; junction bases left unmatched: 3. The CDR3 extends over 14 amino acids. Per germline, CDR1 GTSNPN and CDR2 SVGIG (reference sequence). CDR3 loop: CAWSVQGGGNTIYF. The CDR3 DNA sequence: TGTGCCTGGAGTGTTCAGGGGGGAGGAAACACCATATATTTT.

This clone was observed a single time. The rearrangement joins TRBV7-2 to TRBJ1-2; 7 bases line up with TRBD1. After removal of 1 base from V and 8 bases from J, the junction contained 10 bases not matched to a gene. Germline V lookup: CDR1 SGHTA, CDR2 FQGNSA. CDR3 length: 15 residues. CDR3 amino acids: CASSLGTGVDRGYTF. CDR3 nucleotides: TGTGCCAGCAGCTTAGGGACAGGAGTGGATCGGGGCTACACCTTC.

The chain employs TRBV7-2 and TRBJ2-3; D unresolved. V shed 5 bases and J shed 2 bases, with 5 bases lying between them. Germline V gene lookup returns CDR1 SGHTA and CDR2 FQGNSA. This CDR3 contains 12 residues. CDR3: CASSPYTDTQYF. The DNA of the CDR3 is TGTGCCAGCAGCCCCTACACAGATACGCAGTATTTT.

The chain carries TRBV9 and TRBJ2-5; 9 bases align to TRBD2. V gave up 6 bases and J gave up 4 bases; unmatched junction bases: 10. Germline CDR1 is SGDLS and CDR2 is YYNGEE. This CDR3 is built from 15 residues. For the CDR3, the DNA is TGTGCCAGCACCTTAGCGGGGGTCGTAGGAGAGACCCAGTACTTC. This gives the protein CASTLAGVVGETQYF. The whole variable domain, remainder taken from reference TRBV9 and TRBJ2-5, is DSGVTQTPKHLITATGQRVTLRCSPRSGDLSVYWYQQSLDQGLQFLIQYYNGEERAKGNILERFSAQQFPDLHSELNLSSLELGDSALYFCASTLAGVVGETQYFGPGTRLLVL.

The chain carries TRBV21-1 and TRBJ1-5; the D call of TRBD1 is as the table states it, not checked on the DNA. TRBV21-1 is reported as a pseudogene. The CDR3 length is 19 residues. CDR3 bases: TGTGCCAGCAGCAAAGGAAGGGACAACAAACCCTATAGCAATCAGCCCCAGCATTTT. The encoded protein is CASSKGRDNKPYSNQPQHF.

J is TRBJ2-7 and V is TRBV15; D is uncertain. The CDR3 covers 14 residues. The germline CDR1 and CDR2 sequences are LNHNV and YYDKDF (reference sequence). V lost 0 bases and J 2 bases, leaving 8 bases between the germline ends. Here the CDR3 DNA reads TGTGCCACCAGCAGAGATGGGTTTCCCTACGAGCAGTACTTC. This codes for CATSRDGFPYEQYF.